This T cell receptor (beta chain) appears in the sequencing data of a study of blood T cell repertoires in COVID-19. In the study overall: Sites across the United States, Italy and Spain contributed samples from acute and convalescent COVID-19. The cDNA or gDNA used as material had been derived from T cells, B-cell-depleted T cells, or PBMCs.

In the authors' workflow: Reference gene primer amplification in the assay estimated nucleated cell counts. Assay: immunoSEQ multiplex PCR; the TCRdb copy retains only in-frame clones and omits some. That table furnishes V, J and clone size, whereas the DNA furnished D and trimming. Counted here are about 28,000 clones, about 90% occurring once; the ten biggest clones make up roughly 2.6%. This CDR3 is built from 14 residues. Deletions cut 6 bases from V and 3 bases from J, with 14 bases between. Germline V gene sequence: CDR1 MNHEY, CDR2 SMNVEV (reference sequence). The gene calls are TRBV27 and TRBJ2-5, with D possibly being TRBD1 (5 bases). Sequenced material: peripheral blood. This clonotype was obtained from a human donor in a cohort sampled during active COVID-19. For the CDR3, the DNA is TGTGCCAGCAGCCCCAGGGATGTCAAAGAGACCCAGTACTTC. Amino acids: CASSPRDVKETQYF.